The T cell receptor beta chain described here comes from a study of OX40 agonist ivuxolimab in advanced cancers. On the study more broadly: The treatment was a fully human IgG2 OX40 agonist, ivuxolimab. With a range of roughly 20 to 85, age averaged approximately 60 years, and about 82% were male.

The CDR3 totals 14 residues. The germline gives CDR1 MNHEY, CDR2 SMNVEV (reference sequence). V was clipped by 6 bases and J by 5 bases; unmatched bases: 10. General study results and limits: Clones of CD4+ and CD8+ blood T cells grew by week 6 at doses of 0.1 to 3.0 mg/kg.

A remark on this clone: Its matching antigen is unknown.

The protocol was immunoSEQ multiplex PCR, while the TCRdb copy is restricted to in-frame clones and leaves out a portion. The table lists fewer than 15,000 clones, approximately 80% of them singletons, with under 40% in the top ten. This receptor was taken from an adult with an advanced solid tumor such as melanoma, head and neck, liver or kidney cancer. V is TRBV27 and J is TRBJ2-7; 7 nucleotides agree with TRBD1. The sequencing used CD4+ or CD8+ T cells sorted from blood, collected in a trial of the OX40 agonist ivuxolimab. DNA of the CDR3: TGTGCCAGCAGCCAGGCAGGGGGAAGGGACGAGCAGTACTTC. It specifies CASSQAGGRDEQYF.